These T cell receptor beta chains were read from a single sample in a study of technical replicates of blood from a few donors. Generated by immunoSEQ multiplex PCR, the TCRdb table keeps only in-frame clones and is missing some. The sample carries roughly 87,000 clones, 90% to 95% recorded once. The sequencing input was T cells isolated from PBMCs. The source of these receptors is a human donor in good health. The CDR3 runs from the conserved cysteine through the conserved F or W. D genes are given only for firm matches. Size is stated for part of the rows, as once, few or many counts, or as a class when the clone is expanded.

d_call j_call v_call clone_size cdr3_nt cdr3_aa
TRBD1 TRBJ1-2 TRBV9 NA TGTGCCAGCAGCAAATCCTCTACAGGGGGAAACTATGGCTACACCTTC CASSKSSTGGNYGYTF
NA TRBJ2-7 TRBV9 once TGTGCCAGCAGTGCGGTTGGTAACGGAGACTACGAGCAGTACTTC CASSAVGNGDYEQYF
TRBD2 TRBJ2-1 TRBV5-1 NA TGCGCCAGCAGCTTGGGACTAGCGCCCAATGAGCAGTTCTTC CASSLGLAPNEQFF
NA TRBJ2-7 TRBV19 NA TGTGCCAGTAAACAGGGAGTCGGCGAGCAGTACTTC CASKQGVGEQYF
NA TRBJ2-7 TRBV5-8 NA TGTGCCAGCAGCTTCTTAGGGGGATCCTACGAGCAGTACTTC CASSFLGGSYEQYF
TRBD1 TRBJ2-1 TRBV29-1 NA TGCAGCGTGGGACAGGGGAATGAGCAGTTCTTC CSVGQGNEQFF
TRBD1 TRBJ1-1 TRBV19 few TGTGCCAGTAGTCCTGGACAGGGGAACACTGAAGCTTTCTTT CASSPGQGNTEAFF
NA TRBJ1-1 TRBV5-6 NA TGTGCCAGCAGCTCGGGACAGAACACTGAAGCTTTCTTT CASSSGQNTEAFF
NA TRBJ1-1 TRBV21-1 NA TGTGCCAGCAGCCCGTACCGATTAGACACTGAAGCTTTCTTT CASSPYRLDTEAFF
TRBD1 TRBJ1-1 TRBV4-2 once TGTGCCAGCAGACTTTATACGCTTGGACAGGTCCCCACTGAAGCTTTCTTT CASRLYTLGQVPTEAFF
NA TRBJ2-7 TRBV10-3 NA TGTGCCATCAGGGGGAGGACGGACTCCTACGAGCAGTACTTC CAIRGRTDSYEQYF
TRBD1 TRBJ1-2 TRBV27 few TGTGCCAGCAGGATGACAGGGAGTTATGGCTACACCTTC CASRMTGSYGYTF
TRBD1 TRBJ2-7 TRBV4-1 once TGCGCCAGCAGCCAAATCTGGGACAGCGGCTCCTACGAGCAGTACTTC CASSQIWDSGSYEQYF
TRBD2 TRBJ2-1 TRBV9 NA TGTGCCAGCAGCGTAGCACTAGCGGGAGGATATGAGCAGTTCTTC CASSVALAGGYEQFF
TRBD2 TRBJ2-3 TRBV7-3 NA TGTGCCAGCAGCCTAGGACTAGCGGTGGGGGCAGATACGCAGTATTTT CASSLGLAVGADTQYF
TRBD1 TRBJ2-5 TRBV7-9 NA TGTGCCAGCAGCTACAGGGACAGGGGGTACCAAGAGACCCAGTACTTC CASSYRDRGYQETQYF
TRBD2 TRBJ2-1 TRBV10-1 NA TGCGCCGTTGCTAGCGGGCCCTACAATGAGCAGTTCTTC CAVASGPYNEQFF
NA TRBJ2-7 TRBV11-3 NA TGTGCCAGCAGCGGACTGGGGAGCTACGAGCAGTACTTC CASSGLGSYEQYF
TRBD2 TRBJ2-5 TRBV6-5 NA TGTGCCACCGGGAGGCCGGAAGAGACCCAGTACTTC CATGRPEETQYF
NA TRBJ2-7 TRBV4-1 few TGCGCCAGCAGCCAAGGGGCCGGGGACGAGCAGTACTTC CASSQGAGDEQYF
TRBD2 TRBJ2-1 TRBV4-3 NA TGCGCCAGCAGCCAAGCCACTAGCGCTGACAATGAGCAGTTCTTC CASSQATSADNEQFF
NA TRBJ2-3 TRBV9 NA TGTGCCAGCAGCCTATCAACGGATACGCAGTATTTT CASSLSTDTQYF
NA TRBJ2-5 TRBV28 NA TGTGCCAGCAGTTTAAGAGGGACTCAAGAGACCCAGTACTTC CASSLRGTQETQYF
NA TRBJ2-2 TRBV7-9 NA TGTGCCAGCAGCTTAGGTCCACTGGGGGAGCTGTTTTTT CASSLGPLGELFF
NA TRBJ2-2 TRBV5-6 NA TGTGCCAGCAGCTTGCAAATTACCGGGGAGCTGTTTTTT CASSLQITGELFF
NA TRBJ2-1 TRBV7-3 NA TGTGCCAGCAGCTTGGGACTTAACAATGAGCAGTTCTTC CASSLGLNNEQFF
NA TRBJ1-1 TRBV9 NA TGTGCCAGCAGCTCGGACAGGAACACTGAAGCTTTCTTT CASSSDRNTEAFF